This is a list of T cell receptor beta chains from one sample in a study of CD8+CD57+ T cells in acquired aplastic anemia. Each CDR3 protein is one row after TCRdb ran MiXCR on the reads. The table shows around 190,000 distinct CDR3 sequences, with approximately 48% occurring only once. The sequenced sample consisted of sorted CD4+, CD8+, or CD8+CD57+ T cells (not recorded which) from PBMCs. The source of these receptors is a human donor with aplastic anemia. The CDR3 runs from the conserved cysteine through the conserved F or W. Each record gives: clone size, J gene, D gene, V gene, CDR3 DNA, CDR3 protein. D genes are given only for firm matches. Size tells how often a clone was seen (once, few, many) or the class of an expanded clone, and some rows leave it out.

-	TRBJ1-1	-	TRBV10-2	TGCGCCAGCAGTGAGTCACAAGTGAACACTGAAGCTTTCTTT	CASSESQVNTEAFF
-	TRBJ1-2	TRBD1	TRBV11-2	TGTGCCAGCAGCCTTGACAGGGGGCGGTCTAACTATGGCTACACCTTC	CASSLDRGRSNYGYTF
many	TRBJ1-1	-	TRBV7-9	TGTGCCAGCAGCTTAGCGGTGTCAGGGCTCACTGAAGCTTTCTTT	CASSLAVSGLTEAFF
-	TRBJ1-1	TRBD1	TRBV15	TGTGCCACCAGCAAAGAAGGGACAGGCAGCCGAGCTTTCTTT	CATSKEGTGSRAFF
-	TRBJ1-1	-	TRBV19	TGTGCCAGTAGTATCTCCCCGAACACTGAAGCTTTCTTT	CASSISPNTEAFF
-	TRBJ1-5	-	TRBV10-3	TGTGCCATCAGTGAGTCCTGGGACCAGCCCCAGCATTTT	CAISESWDQPQHF
once	TRBJ1-5	-	TRBV24-1	TGTGCCACCTGGGGAGGGGATAGCAATCAGCCCCAGCATTTT	CATWGGDSNQPQHF
many	TRBJ2-3	-	TRBV7-9	TGTGCCAGCAGCCCCTGGGAACAGGCCTCGGATACGCAGTATTTT	CASSPWEQASDTQYF
-	TRBJ1-2	-	TRBV20-1	TGCAGTGCCCGTGGGGGGGGAGTTCTCGACTATGGCTACACCTTC	CSARGGGVLDYGYTF
-	TRBJ2-1	TRBD2	TRBV19	TGTGCCAGTAGGGGGGAGCGGGAGGGTCTCAATGAGCAGTTCTTC	CASRGEREGLNEQFF
-	TRBJ2-5	-	TRBV7-9	TGTGCCAGCAGCTCCGGGGGACAGACCCAGTACTTC	CASSSGGQTQYF
many	TRBJ2-7	-	TRBV20-1	TGCAGTGTTCTCGGGCAGGGTGCCTACGAGCAGTACTTC	CSVLGQGAYEQYF
many	TRBJ1-3	TRBD1	TRBV7-8	TGTGCCAGCAGCCCGCGGACAGGATCCTCTGGAAACACCATATATTTT	CASSPRTGSSGNTIYF
-	TRBJ2-3	-	TRBV20-1	TGCAGTGCGGGACAACCAAGCACAGATACGCAGTATTTT	CSAGQPSTDTQYF
few	TRBJ2-7	TRBD2	TRBV29-1	TGCAGCGCTAGCGGGCTAAGCTCCTACGAGCAGTACTTC	CSASGLSSYEQYF
many	TRBJ1-5	TRBD1	TRBV5-1	TGCGCCAGCAGCTCCGGACAGGGAGGGGGGCCCCAGCATTTT	CASSSGQGGGPQHF
-	TRBJ2-7	TRBD1	TRBV10-1	TGCGCCAGCAGGTATAAGACAGGGGACGAGCAGTACTTC	CASRYKTGDEQYF
once	TRBJ1-1	-	TRBV6-4	TGTGCCAGCAGTGACGGTAGACGGATGAACACTGAAGCTTTCTTT	CASSDGRRMNTEAFF
-	TRBJ1-5	-	TRBV2	TGTGCCAGCAGTAGAGGGTTCAGCAATCAGCCCCAGCATTTT	CASSRGFSNQPQHF
few	TRBJ1-1	TRBD1	TRBV5-1	TGCGCCAGCAGCTCCACCTGGACAGGGAACGCTGAAGCTTTCTTT	CASSSTWTGNAEAFF
many	TRBJ2-7	TRBD1	TRBV20-1	TGCAGTGCTAGAGAAGGGGGGGGGACAGGGAACAACGAGCAGTACTTC	CSAREGGGTGNNEQYF
-	TRBJ2-3	-	TRBV15	TGTGCCACCAGCAGCTTACTGACAGGCACAGATACGCAGTATTTT	CATSSLLTGTDTQYF
-	TRBJ2-3	-	TRBV10-3	TGTGCCACAAGGACTTCCGCGGATACGCGGTATTTT	CATRTSADTRYF